This TCR beta chain comes out of a study of graft-versus-host responses after intestinal transplantation. The assay was immunoSEQ multiplex PCR, and TCRdb's table has in-frame clones only and misses some. The sample has 1,500 to 2,000 clones; less than 90% are singletons. The sample holds one count of this clone. Its target is unknown. Findings of the study overall: Among recipient marrow samples, GvH clones were found; some appeared first in ileum or blood.

Both intraepithelial and lamina propria lymphocytes were released by processing graft tissue. Unmatched junction bases numbered 5, after V lost 4 bases and J lost 5 bases. Germline CDR1 is MNHNY and CDR2 is SVGAGI (reference sequence). CDR3 length: 15 residues. This clonotype was obtained from a human patient who received an intestinal transplant, so some T cells may come from the graft donor. Here the sequenced sample was ileum tissue, taken approximately eight weeks after intestinal transplant. The chain links TRBV6-6 to TRBJ2-1; 10 nucleotides match TRBD2. The CDR3, as DNA: TGTGCCAGCAGTTTTAGCGGGGGGCCAAACAATGAGCAGTTCTTC. Translation: CASSFSGGPNNEQFF.